The 25 T cell receptor beta chains in this list originate from one sample, sequenced in a study of blood T cell repertoires in COVID-19. Profiling relied on immunoSEQ multiplex PCR, and the TCRdb table lists in-frame clones only, not all of them. In the table there are roughly 100,000 clones, about 80% of which are singletons. Sequenced: peripheral blood. Receptor source: a human donor in a cohort sampled during active COVID-19.

This clone was seen once. A junction end diverges from the germline sequence, so it may reflect a read error. The rearrangement links TRBV7-3 to TRBJ2-1; 9 nucleotides agree with TRBD1. CDR3 length: 17 residues. Looked up from germline, CDR1 is SGHTA and CDR2 is FQGTGA. DNA for the CDR3: TGTGCCAGCAGCATAACGGGGCGGGACAGGGCTCGCAATGAGCAGTTCTTC. Protein: CASSITGRDRARNEQFF.

The chain links TRBV9 to TRBJ1-1; no clear D. Trimming removed 1 base from V and 0 bases from J, with 4 bases in between. Germline values: CDR1 SGDLS, CDR2 YYNGEE. This CDR3 contains 13 residues. The CDR3 protein is CASSVSLNTEAFF. The CDR3 bases are TGTGCCAGCAGCGTATCGTTGAACACTGAAGCTTTCTTT.

V gene TRBV7-3 combines with J gene TRBJ1-3, with D possibly being TRBD1 (6 bases). V lost 6 bases and J lost 4, with 13 bases in between. The CDR3 is made up of 14 amino acids. CDR1 is SGHTA and CDR2 is FQGTGA in the germline V gene. The chain's CDR3 is CASRRTGSGNTIYF. CDR3 nucleotide sequence: TGTGCCAGCAGACGAACAGGGAGCGGAAACACCATATATTTT.

The chain links TRBV7-2 to TRBJ2-3; 8 positions agree with TRBD2. The V and J ends lost 5 bases and 2 bases, in that order; junction bases with no gene match: 6. The CDR3 extends over 15 amino acids. The germline CDR1 and CDR2 sequences are SGHTA and FQGNSA. The CDR3 nucleotides read TGTGCCAGCAGCGCCCCGGGACTAGACACAGATACGCAGTATTTT. This sequence encodes CASSAPGLDTDTQYF.

The chain carries TRBV19 and TRBJ1-1; TRBD1 agrees at 8 bases. The CDR3 has 14 amino acids. Trimming at V came to 7 bases and at J to 3 bases, leaving 7 bases not matched to a gene. Germline CDR1 reads LNHDA; CDR2 reads SQIVND (reference sequence). This CDR3 reads CASTRTGWDTEAFF. CDR3 bases: TGTGCCAGTACCCGGACAGGGTGGGACACTGAAGCTTTCTTT.

The chain uses TRBV27 and TRBJ1-3; TRBD1 agrees at 7 bases. Germline V CDR1 and CDR2: MNHEY, SMNVEV (reference sequence). With V trimmed by 5 bases and J by 4 bases, 11 bases remained unmatched. The CDR3 extends over 16 amino acids. CDR3 sequence: CASSPTPGQQGNTIYF. The CDR3 DNA follows: TGTGCCAGCAGTCCGACCCCGGGACAGCAGGGAAACACCATATATTTT.

This clone was seen more than once but under ten times. The same CDR3 is also encoded by other DNA sequences in this sample. The rearrangement joins TRBV5-1 to TRBJ1-1; D might be TRBD1 (5 bases). V was cut by 1 base and J by 3 bases, with 7 bases left in between. Looked up from germline, CDR1 is SGHRS and CDR2 is YFSETQ. The CDR3 length is 13 residues. CDR3 loop: CASSLWGDTEAFF. The DNA for the CDR3 is TGCGCCAGCAGCTTGTGGGGGGACACTGAAGCTTTCTTT.

V gene TRBV9 combines with J gene TRBJ2-3; TRBD2 matches 9 bases. The germline gives CDR1 SGDLS, CDR2 YYNGEE. The CDR3 runs 15 residues. Unmatched junction bases numbered 4, after V lost 0 bases and J lost 5 bases. The CDR3 DNA sequence: TGTGCCAGCAGCGTAGGCAATAGCGGGGGAGATACGCAGTATTTT. This translates into CASSVGNSGGDTQYF.

The chain recombines TRBV5-8 with TRBJ1-1; 7 nucleotides agree with TRBD1. Trimming removed 4 bases from V and 1 base from J; junction bases left unmatched: 7. The germline V gene has CDR1 SGHTS and CDR2 YDEGEE. CDR3 length: 15 residues. The CDR3 sequence: CASSDTGVRNTEAFF. Written as DNA, the CDR3 is TGTGCCAGCAGCGACACAGGGGTCCGGAACACTGAAGCTTTCTTT.

This chain connects TRBV7-2 to TRBJ1-2; possible D gene TRBD1, 6 bases. With 5 bases removed from V and 4 bases from J, the gap between germline ends came to 11 bases. The CDR3 totals 13 residues. The germline gives CDR1 SGHTA, CDR2 FQGNSA. CDR3: CASSPDRSYGYTF. DNA of the CDR3: TGTGCCAGCAGCCCGGACAGATCCTATGGCTACACCTTC.

The V call is TRBV1, the J call TRBJ2-7; the table assigns TRBD1, which was not confirmed against the DNA. TRBV1 is marked as a pseudogene. CDR3 length: 17 residues. The CDR3 protein is CTSSQDAGILSSYEQYF. The CDR3 bases are TGCACCAGCAGCCAAGATGCAGGGATCCTCTCGTCCTACGAGCAGTACTTC.

The chain recombines TRBV15 with TRBJ1-1; D is unresolved. The V and J ends lost 3 bases and 4 bases respectively, with 9 bases between them. The germline V gene has CDR1 LNHNV and CDR2 YYDKDF (reference sequence). The CDR3 loop spans 13 amino acids. CDR3 protein: CATSRRGSTEAFF. CDR3 DNA: TGTGCCACCAGCAGGCGAGGGTCCACTGAAGCTTTCTTT.

The table lists this clone with a count of one. The chain couples TRBV19 to TRBJ2-3; maybe TRBD1 (5 bases). Deletions cut 2 bases from V and 2 bases from J, with 11 bases between. This CDR3 is 15 amino acids long. In germline, CDR1 is LNHDA, CDR2 SQIVND (reference sequence). The CDR3 nucleotides read TGTGCCAGTAGTATACAGGGTTGGGTCACAGATACGCAGTATTTT. Translated: CASSIQGWVTDTQYF. The whole variable domain, filled in from reference TRBV19 and TRBJ2-3, reads DGGITQSPKYLFRKEGQNVTLSCEQNLNHDAMYWYRQDPGQGLRLIYYSQIVNDFQKGDIAEGYSVSREKKESFPLTVTSAQKNPTAFYLCASSIQGWVTDTQYFGPGTRLTVL.

The DNA of the CDR3 is TGTGCCAGCAGCGACGGACTAGCGGGGCTTCAAGAGACCCAGTACTTC. Encoded protein: CASSDGLAGLQETQYF. The V gene is TRBV7-2, the J gene TRBJ2-5; 12 nucleotides align to TRBD2. Per germline, CDR1 SGHTA and CDR2 FQGNSA. Losses at the gene ends were 5 bases for V and 2 bases for J; bases not matched to a gene: 6. This CDR3 region has 16 residues. The full variable domain, completed using reference TRBV7-2 and TRBJ2-5, is GAGVSQSPSNKVTEKGKDVELRCDPISGHTALYWYRQSLGQGLEFLIYFQGNSAPDKSGLPSDRFSAERTGGSVSTLTIQRTQQEDSAVYLCASSDGLAGLQETQYFGPGTRLLVL.

The CDR3, as DNA: TGCGCCAGCAGCTTGCCAGGACAGGTGAACACTGAAGCTTTCTTT. Protein: CASSLPGQVNTEAFF. The chain links TRBV5-1 to TRBJ1-1, with 7 bases that match TRBD1. V lost 1 base, J lost 0 bases, and 3 bases stayed unmatched. Germline V lookup: CDR1 SGHRS, CDR2 YFSETQ. This CDR3 is 15 amino acids long.

The chain uses TRBV2 and TRBJ1-2; TRBD1 matches at 7 bases. CDR1 and CDR2 (germline): SNHLY, FYNNEI. This CDR3 is built from 16 residues. J gave up 0 bases and V 2 bases, and 6 bases lay outside the gene matches. DNA of the CDR3: TGTGCCAGCAGTGAACGGTCAGGGGGTGCTAACTATGGCTACACCTTC. This sequence encodes CASSERSGGANYGYTF.

The chain uses TRBV14 and TRBJ1-5; the D is unclear. V lost 0 bases to trimming and J lost 5 bases, with 5 bases between them. Germline V gives CDR1 SGHDN, CDR2 FVKESK. CDR3 size: 13 residues. The CDR3 DNA is TGTGCCAGCAGCCAAGATATTGATCAGCCCCAGCATTTT. This encodes CASSQDIDQPQHF.

V usage is TRBV5-1 and J usage is TRBJ2-1; 10 bases map to TRBD2. J lost 7 bases, V lost 2 bases, and 6 bases had no gene match. Germline assignment: CDR1 SGHRS and CDR2 YFSETQ. The CDR3 runs to 15 residues. The CDR3, as DNA: TGCGCCAGCAGCTTAAATAGCGGGGGGTCGAATGAGCAGTTCTTC. Translated: CASSLNSGGSNEQFF.

J is TRBJ1-1 and V is TRBV6-6; weak D call: TRBD1 (5 bases). Per germline, CDR1 MNHNY and CDR2 SVGAGI (reference sequence). The V and J ends lost 0 bases and 1 base respectively, with 6 bases between them. CDR3 size: 14 residues. The chain's CDR3 is CASSYSGGNTEAFF. CDR3 coding DNA: TGTGCCAGCAGTTACTCCGGGGGGAACACTGAAGCTTTCTTT.

The CDR3 bases are TGTGCCAGCAGTTTCGGGGGAACTGAAGCTTTCTTT. Translation gives CASSFGGTEAFF. The chain uses TRBV12-3 or TRBV12-4 and TRBJ1-1, with D possibly being TRBD1 (5 bases). Trimming shortened V by 3 bases and J by 5 bases, and 7 bases separated the two germline ends. There are 12 residues in the CDR3.

This chain links TRBV24-1 with TRBJ2-3; 12 nucleotides align to TRBD2. This CDR3 has 15 amino acids. Unmatched junction bases numbered 1, after V lost 4 bases and J lost 3 bases. Per germline, CDR1 KGHDR and CDR2 SFDVKD. The CDR3 sequence is CATSETSGRTDTQYF. CDR3 DNA: TGTGCCACCAGTGAAACTAGCGGGAGGACAGATACGCAGTATTTT.

V usage is TRBV3-1 (or the pseudogene TRBV3-2) and J usage is TRBJ2-1, with 8 bases that match TRBD2. V shed 0 bases, J shed 4 bases, and the junction held 2 bases outside the gene matches. Germline CDR1 and CDR2: LGHDT and YNNKEL (reference sequence). The CDR3 sequence is 15 residues long. The CDR3 region has the DNA TGTGCCAGCAGCCAAGAGCGGGGGGCGTACAATGAGCAGTTCTTC. Its protein is CASSQERGAYNEQFF.

The chain joins TRBV5-1 to TRBJ1-2; 9 bases fit TRBD1. This CDR3 region has 14 residues. Losses at the gene ends were 3 bases for V and 7 bases for J; bases not matched to a gene: 7. Per the germline V gene, CDR1 is SGHRS and CDR2 is YFSETQ. CDR3 in DNA: TGCGCCAGCAGCTCCGGGGACAGGGTTCTTGGCTACACCTTC. Translated, it gives CASSSGDRVLGYTF.

The gene calls are TRBV28 and TRBJ1-4; tentatively, D is TRBD1 (5 bases). The V and J ends lost 5 bases and 4 bases respectively, with 14 bases between them. The CDR3 sequence is 15 residues long. CDR1 and CDR2 (germline): MDHEN, SYDVKM. The CDR3 spells CASSPGQGINEKLFF. The CDR3 coding sequence is TGTGCCAGCAGTCCAGGGCAGGGTATTAATGAAAAACTGTTTTTT.

The V gene is TRBV7-9, the J gene TRBJ2-7; TRBD1 agrees at 7 bases. Germline lookup yields CDR1 SEHNR and CDR2 FQNEAQ (reference sequence). The CDR3 length is 13 residues. J gave up 6 bases and V 0 bases, and 2 bases lay outside the gene matches. The CDR3 DNA sequence: TGTGCCAGCAGCTTAGCAGGGGGCCTCGAGCAGTACTTC. It codes for CASSLAGGLEQYF. Full variable domain (outside the CDR3, taken from reference TRBV7-9 and TRBJ2-7): DTGVSQNPRHKITKRGQNVTFRCDPISEHNRLYWYRQTLGQGPEFLTYFQNEAQLEKSRLLSDRFSAERPKGSFSTLEIQRTEQGDSAMYLCASSLAGGLEQYFGPGTRLTVT.